A selection of T cell receptor beta chains follows, all from one sample in a study of T-cell memory formation after mild COVID-19. In TCRdb, the 5' RACE reads were re-called with MiXCR into one record per CDR3 protein. The top ten hold roughly 12% of the sample, which has 360,000 or so distinct CDR3 sequences, approximately 29% seen once. Sequenced input: PBMCs or a T cell subset sorted from them (not recorded which). Receptors were obtained from an adult woman who had mild COVID-19 (a few samples of this study predate the infection). Cell type and time point are not known. CDR3s include the opening cysteine and the closing phenylalanine or tryptophan. The D gene is left open where the match is weak.

v_call d_call cdr3_aa
TRBV9 . CASSVSNGEQYF
TRBV4-1 . CASSQEYRQSLNTEAFF
TRBV3-1 TRBD1 CASSQAIMEGQGYYNEQFF
TRBV18 . CASSPQTGYNEQFF
TRBV20-1 . CSARDIQLHNYGYTF
TRBV30 . CAWGAGDGQYF
TRBV6-2/TRBV6-3 TRBD2 CASSYSSGNEQFF
TRBV9 . CASSVDVADEQYF
TRBV4-2 TRBD1 CASSQEFRGSYEQYF
TRBV7-2 TRBD1 CASSLAQGAGEQYF
TRBV24-1 . CATSEYEQGGAFF
TRBV20-1 TRBD2 CSAAPSGRAFGYNEQFF
TRBV5-6 TRBD1 CASSTPRTGESDYGYTF
TRBV13 . CASSLGAPPSYEQYF
TRBV6-2/TRBV6-3 . CASTDFLSGSDTQYF
TRBV12-3/TRBV12-4 TRBD2 CASRPGTSGEETQDF
TRBV30 . CAWSRHATRSGANVLTF
TRBV20-1 . CSAREQGPNSPLHF
TRBV19 TRBD1 CASSIDPNGQGFHEQYF
TRBV27 TRBD2 CASSLGKSGMITDTQYF
TRBV4-1 TRBD2 CASSQALAGKYEQYF
TRBV7-8 TRBD1 CASSAERFGTGRLNTEAFF
TRBV2 TRBD1 CASRGQGAAEAFF
TRBV20-1 TRBD2 CSASSAGLAGVYEQYF
TRBV7-9 . CASSLALLSHEQYF
TRBV2 TRBD1 CARYRGNTEAFF
TRBV20-1 . CSARGERGGTEAFF
TRBV7-8 TRBD1 CASSQDRLKRNEQFF
TRBV11-2 . CASSWYGGPETQYF
TRBV6-2/TRBV6-3 . CASADVTDTQYF
TRBV7-9 TRBD1 CASSLSPGQGISYEQYF
TRBV15 . CATSPSRARETQYF
TRBV6-2/TRBV6-3 . CASSYPRISVRRGETQYF
TRBV12-3/TRBV12-4 TRBD1 CASSYGTGVYEQFF
TRBV5-5 . CASSFALLRIYEQYF
TRBV27 TRBD2 CASSLLAGGLALGNEQFF
TRBV11-2 TRBD2 CASRKAGGTYEQYF
TRBV7-3 . CASILNQAHEQYF
TRBV12-3/TRBV12-4 . CASSSGTSAYYEQYF
TRBV29-1 TRBD1 CSVAAGQGTAFF
TRBV29-1 . CSVDWGGEQYF
TRBV3-1 . CASSFYSGSSYEQYF